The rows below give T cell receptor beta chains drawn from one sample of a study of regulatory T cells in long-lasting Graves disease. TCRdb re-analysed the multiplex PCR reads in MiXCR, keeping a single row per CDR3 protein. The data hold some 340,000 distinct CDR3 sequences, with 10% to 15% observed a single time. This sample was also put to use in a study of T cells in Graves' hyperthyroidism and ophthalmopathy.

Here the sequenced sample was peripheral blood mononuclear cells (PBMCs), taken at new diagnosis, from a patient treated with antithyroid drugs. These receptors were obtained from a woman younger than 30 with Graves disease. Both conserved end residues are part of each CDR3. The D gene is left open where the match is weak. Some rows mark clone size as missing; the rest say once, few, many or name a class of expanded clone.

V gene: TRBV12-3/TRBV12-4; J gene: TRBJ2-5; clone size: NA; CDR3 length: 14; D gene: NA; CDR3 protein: CASSLARVPETQYF; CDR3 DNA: TGTGCCAGCAGTTTAGCACGAGTCCCGGAGACCCAGTACTTC
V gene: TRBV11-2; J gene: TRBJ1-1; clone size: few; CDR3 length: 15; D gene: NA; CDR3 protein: CASSGDPGGGTEAFF; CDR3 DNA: TGTGCCAGCAGTGGGGACCCCGGAGGTGGCACTGAAGCTTTCTTT
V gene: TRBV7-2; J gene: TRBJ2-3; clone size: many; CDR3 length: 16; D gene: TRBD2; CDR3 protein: CASSRRRSGIGDTQYF; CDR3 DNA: TGTGCCAGCAGCCGAAGACGTAGCGGGATTGGAGATACGCAGTATTTT
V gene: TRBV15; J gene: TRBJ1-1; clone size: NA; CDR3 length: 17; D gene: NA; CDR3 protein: CATSSLAAGVGNTEAFF; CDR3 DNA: TGTGCCACCAGCAGCTTAGCGGCGGGGGTTGGGAACACTGAAGCTTTCTTT
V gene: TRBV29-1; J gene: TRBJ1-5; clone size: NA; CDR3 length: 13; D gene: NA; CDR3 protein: CSVGGIDNQPQHF; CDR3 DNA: TGCAGCGTCGGAGGGATTGACAATCAGCCCCAGCATTTT
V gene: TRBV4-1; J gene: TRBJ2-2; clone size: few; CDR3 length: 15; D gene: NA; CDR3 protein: CASSQEGQFTGELFF; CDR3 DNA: TGCGCCAGCAGCCAAGAAGGACAGTTCACCGGGGAGCTGTTTTTT
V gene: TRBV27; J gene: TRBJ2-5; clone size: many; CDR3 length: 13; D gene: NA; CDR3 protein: CASSRKLQETQYF; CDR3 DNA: TGTGCCAGCAGTCGGAAATTGCAAGAGACCCAGTACTTC
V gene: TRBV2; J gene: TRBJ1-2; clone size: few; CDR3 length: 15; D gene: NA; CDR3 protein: CASSGRVGAVDGYTF; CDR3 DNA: TGTGCCAGCAGCGGCAGGGTTGGAGCTGTGGATGGCTACACCTTC
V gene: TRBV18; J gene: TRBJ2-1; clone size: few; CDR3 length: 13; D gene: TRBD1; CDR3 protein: CASSPPQGNEQFF; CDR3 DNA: TGTGCCAGCTCACCCCCACAGGGGAATGAGCAGTTCTTC
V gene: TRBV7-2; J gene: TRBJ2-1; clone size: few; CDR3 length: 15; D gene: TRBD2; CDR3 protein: CASSLAGRASNEQFF; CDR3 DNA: TGTGCCAGCAGCTTAGCCGGGAGGGCCTCGAATGAGCAGTTCTTC
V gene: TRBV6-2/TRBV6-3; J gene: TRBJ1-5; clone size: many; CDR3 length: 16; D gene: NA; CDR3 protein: CASSYPGVYSNQPQHF; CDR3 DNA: TGTGCCAGCAGTTACCCGGGAGTTTATAGCAATCAGCCCCAGCATTTT
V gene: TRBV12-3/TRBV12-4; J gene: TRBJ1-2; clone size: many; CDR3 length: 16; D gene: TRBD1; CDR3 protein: CASSRRPGQGIYGYTF; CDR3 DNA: TGTGCCAGCAGTCGACGACCGGGACAGGGAATCTATGGCTACACCTTC
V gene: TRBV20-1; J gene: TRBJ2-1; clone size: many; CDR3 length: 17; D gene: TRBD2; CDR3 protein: CSAREGVAGGLRNEQFF; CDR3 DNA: TGCAGTGCTAGAGAGGGGGTAGCGGGAGGGCTTCGGAATGAGCAGTTCTTC
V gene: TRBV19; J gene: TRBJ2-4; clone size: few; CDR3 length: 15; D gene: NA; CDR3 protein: CATSRAGGAKNIQYF; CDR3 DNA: TGTGCCACGTCTCGCGCTGGGGGCGCCAAAAACATTCAGTACTTC
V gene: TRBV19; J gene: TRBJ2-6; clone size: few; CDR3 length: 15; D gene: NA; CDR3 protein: CASSPQDSGANVLTF; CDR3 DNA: TGTGCCAGTAGCCCACAGGACTCTGGGGCCAACGTCCTGACTTTC
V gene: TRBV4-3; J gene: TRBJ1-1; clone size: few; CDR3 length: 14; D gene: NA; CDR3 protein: CASSQDSLLTEAFF; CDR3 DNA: TGCGCCAGCAGCCAAGATTCTCTTTTAACTGAAGCTTTCTTT
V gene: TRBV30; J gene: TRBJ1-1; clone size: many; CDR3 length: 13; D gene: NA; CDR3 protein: CAWNRDWVTEAFF; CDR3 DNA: TGTGCCTGGAACAGGGATTGGGTTACTGAAGCTTTCTTT